These 17 T cell receptor beta chains came from one sample sequenced in a study of cytomegalovirus exposure and HLA in healthy donors. Vbeta (60) and Jbeta (13) primers were used in the PCR. Assay used: immunoSEQ multiplex PCR; TCRdb lists only in-frame clones, some missing. The data show 95,000 to 110,000 clones, 82% seen once. The sample consisted of PBMCs. These receptors were taken from a man aged 25-40 years in good health and CMV-seropositive.

The genes are TRBV15 and TRBJ1-1, with D unclear. The V end was cut by 8 bases, the J end by 0 bases, with 13 bases between. The CDR3 sequence is 14 residues long. CDR1 LNHNV and CDR2 YYDKDF come from the germline V gene (reference sequence). In nucleotides, the CDR3 is TGTGCCACCTACAAAGATATCCTGAACACTGAAGCTTTCTTT. Protein sequence: CATYKDILNTEAFF.

The CDR3: CASSFGDEKLFF. CDR3 coding DNA: TGTGCCAGCAGCTTTGGAGATGAAAAACTGTTTTTT. The chain joins TRBV11-3 to TRBJ1-4; no reliable D call. The CDR3 contains 12 residues. V lost 3 bases and J 6 bases, leaving 5 bases between the germline ends. Germline V gene data show CDR1 as SGHNT and CDR2 as YENEEA.

The chain joins TRBV27 to TRBJ2-2; 11 nucleotides line up with TRBD1. Looked up from germline, CDR1 is MNHEY and CDR2 is SMNVEV (reference sequence). The CDR3 totals 16 residues. V shed 7 bases, J shed 2 bases, and the junction held 6 bases outside the gene matches. The CDR3 bases are TGTGCCAGCAAGCGGGACAGGGGGAGAAACACCGGGGAGCTGTTTTTT. As protein: CASKRDRGRNTGELFF.

The chain uses TRBV5-4 and TRBJ2-3; weak D call: TRBD2 (7 bases). The CDR3 runs 14 residues. V was shortened by 2 bases and J by 7 bases, with 14 bases between the two germline ends. Germline CDR1 and CDR2: SGHNT and YYREEE (reference sequence). DNA for the CDR3: TGTGCCAGCAGCTTCGTGGGGGGGGCAAATACGCAGTATTTT. Its translation: CASSFVGGANTQYF. Variable domain in full (rest from reference TRBV5-4 and TRBJ2-3): ETGVTQSPTHLIKTRGQQVTLRCSSQSGHNTVSWYQQALGQGPQFIFQYYREEENGRGNFPPRFSGLQFPNYSSELNVNALELDDSALYLCASSFVGGANTQYFGPGTRLTVL.

As concerns this clone: An end of the junction does not agree with germline; a read error may underlie this. The genes are TRBV7-9 and TRBJ2-3, with 7 bases lining up with TRBD1. The CDR3 runs to 14 residues. Germline values: CDR1 SEHNR, CDR2 FQNEAQ (reference sequence). CDR3 in DNA: TGTTCCAGCAGCCAGGGACAGAACACAGATACGCAGTATTTT. This encodes CSSSQGQNTDTQYF.

Regarding this clone: At one of its ends the junction is not consistent with the germline gene, which may arise from a read error. The chain uses TRBV7-9 and TRBJ1-2; no definite D call. There are 13 residues in the CDR3. Germline CDR1 reads SEHNR; CDR2 reads FQNEAQ (reference sequence). The CDR3 nucleotides are TGTTCCAGCAGCTTCGCGGGAAACTATGGCTACACCTTC. It specifies CSSSFAGNYGYTF.

V usage is TRBV11-2 and J usage is TRBJ1-2, with TRBD1 identical over 8 bases. CDR1 SGHAT and CDR2 FQNNGV come from the germline V gene. CDR3 length equals 19 residues. The V and J ends lost 2 bases and 0 bases, in that order; junction bases with no gene match: 14. The CDR3 region is CASSLNPSDRGVSNYGYTF. In nucleotides, the CDR3 is TGTGCCAGCAGCTTAAACCCCTCCGACAGGGGCGTTTCTAACTATGGCTACACCTTC.

For this clone: At one of its ends the junction is not consistent with the germline gene, which may arise from a read error. The chain uses TRBV7-9 and TRBJ2-7; D not resolved. The germline V gene encodes CDR1 SEHNR and CDR2 FQNEAQ (reference sequence). CDR3 length equals 14 residues. The CDR3 sequence is CSSSLPYSSYEQYF. CDR3 nucleotides: TGTTCCAGCAGCCTCCCCTATTCCTCCTACGAGCAGTACTTC.

The J gene is TRBJ2-2, the V gene TRBV5-1, with 12 bases that match TRBD1. CDR3 length: 15 amino acids. Germline-derived CDR1 and CDR2 are SGHRS and YFSETQ. The V and J ends lost 5 bases and 6 bases, in that order; junction bases with no gene match: 5. CDR3 sequence: CASSFGTGGSGELFF. In DNA, the CDR3 is TGCGCCAGCAGTTTTGGGACAGGGGGCTCCGGGGAGCTGTTTTTT.

This chain uses TRBV9 with TRBJ1-1, with 11 bases fitting TRBD1. CDR3 size: 15 residues. The germline V gene encodes CDR1 SGDLS and CDR2 YYNGEE. The J segment lost 5 bases and the V segment lost 4 bases, leaving 7 bases of the junction unmatched. For the CDR3, the DNA is TGTGCCAGCAGCACAGGGACAGGGGGTGGAACTGAAGCTTTCTTT. This sequence encodes CASSTGTGGGTEAFF. Complete variable domain (other parts from reference TRBV9 and TRBJ1-1): DSGVTQTPKHLITATGQRVTLRCSPRSGDLSVYWYQQSLDQGLQFLIQYYNGEERAKGNILERFSAQQFPDLHSELNLSSLELGDSALYFCASSTGTGGGTEAFFGQGTRLTVV.

The chain carries TRBV2 and TRBJ1-1; tentatively, D is TRBD1 (6 bases). Trimming removed 3 bases at V and 2 bases at J, with 19 bases between. The CDR3 length is 17 residues. CDR1 is SNHLY and CDR2 is FYNNEI in the germline V gene. CDR3 residues: CASSDLALGQLNTEAFF. CDR3 DNA sequence: TGTGCCAGCAGTGATCTGGCCTTAGGACAGCTAAACACTGAAGCTTTCTTT.

This chain uses TRBV6-6 with TRBJ2-1; 7 nucleotides line up with TRBD1. This CDR3 region has 13 residues. J lost 4 bases, V lost 7 bases, and 4 bases had no gene match. Germline CDR1 reads MNHNY; CDR2 reads SVGAGI (reference sequence). CDR3 amino acids: CASTRQGYNEQFF. In DNA, the CDR3 is TGTGCCAGCACTAGACAGGGTTACAATGAGCAGTTCTTC.

In this sample, this clone turned up a few times. V usage is TRBV9 and J usage is TRBJ2-7, with 7 bases identical to TRBD2. After removal of 2 bases from V and 3 bases from J, the junction contained 8 bases not matched to a gene. The CDR3 contains 15 residues. From germline, CDR1 is SGDLS and CDR2 YYNGEE. CDR3 amino acids: CASSVRLADNYEQYF. In DNA, the CDR3 is TGTGCCAGCAGCGTCCGTCTAGCGGACAACTACGAGCAGTACTTC.

The chain couples TRBV7-3 to TRBJ2-7, with D maybe TRBD1 (6 bases). CDR1 SGHTA and CDR2 FQGTGA come from the germline V gene. The CDR3 contains 15 residues. V was clipped by 2 bases and J by 2 bases, with 13 bases between them. CDR3 bases: TGTGCCAGCAGCTTAGCGGCAGGGGACCCCTACGAGCAGTACTTC. This encodes CASSLAAGDPYEQYF.

The rearrangement uses TRBV30 and TRBJ1-2; perhaps TRBD1 as D (6 bases). In germline, CDR1 is GTSNPN, CDR2 SVGIG (reference sequence). The CDR3 has 12 amino acids. Trimming took off 5 bases at V and 4 bases at J, with 11 bases between the two ends. CDR3 protein: CAWARGFYGYTF. In DNA form, the CDR3 reads TGTGCCTGGGCGAGGGGGTTCTATGGCTACACCTTC. The whole variable domain, remainder taken from reference TRBV30 and TRBJ1-2, is SQTIHQWPATLVQPVGSPLSLECTVEGTSNPNLYWYRQAAGRGLQLLFYSVGIGQISSEVPQNLSASRPQDRQFILSSKKLLLSDSGFYLCAWARGFYGYTFGSGTRLTVV.

The chain couples TRBV29-1 to TRBJ2-1; D may be TRBD2 (5 bases). The length of the CDR3 is 13 residues. Germline lookup yields CDR1 SQVTM and CDR2 ANQGSEA. V gave up 4 bases and J gave up 2 bases, with 9 bases separating them. CDR3 DNA sequence: TGCAGCGTTGTCCCCGGGGCCTACAATGAGCAGTTCTTC. Amino acid sequence: CSVVPGAYNEQFF.

The rearrangement links TRBV19 to TRBJ1-1; D call uncertain. Trimming removed 0 bases at V and 0 bases at J, with 8 bases between. The CDR3 totals 15 residues. Germline values: CDR1 LNHDA, CDR2 SQIVND (reference sequence). CDR3: CASSIDQALNTEAFF. CDR3 nucleotide sequence: TGTGCCAGTAGTATAGACCAGGCATTGAACACTGAAGCTTTCTTT. Filled out from reference TRBV19 and TRBJ1-1, the complete variable domain reads DGGITQSPKYLFRKEGQNVTLSCEQNLNHDAMYWYRQDPGQGLRLIYYSQIVNDFQKGDIAEGYSVSREKKESFPLTVTSAQKNPTAFYLCASSIDQALNTEAFFGQGTRLTVV.